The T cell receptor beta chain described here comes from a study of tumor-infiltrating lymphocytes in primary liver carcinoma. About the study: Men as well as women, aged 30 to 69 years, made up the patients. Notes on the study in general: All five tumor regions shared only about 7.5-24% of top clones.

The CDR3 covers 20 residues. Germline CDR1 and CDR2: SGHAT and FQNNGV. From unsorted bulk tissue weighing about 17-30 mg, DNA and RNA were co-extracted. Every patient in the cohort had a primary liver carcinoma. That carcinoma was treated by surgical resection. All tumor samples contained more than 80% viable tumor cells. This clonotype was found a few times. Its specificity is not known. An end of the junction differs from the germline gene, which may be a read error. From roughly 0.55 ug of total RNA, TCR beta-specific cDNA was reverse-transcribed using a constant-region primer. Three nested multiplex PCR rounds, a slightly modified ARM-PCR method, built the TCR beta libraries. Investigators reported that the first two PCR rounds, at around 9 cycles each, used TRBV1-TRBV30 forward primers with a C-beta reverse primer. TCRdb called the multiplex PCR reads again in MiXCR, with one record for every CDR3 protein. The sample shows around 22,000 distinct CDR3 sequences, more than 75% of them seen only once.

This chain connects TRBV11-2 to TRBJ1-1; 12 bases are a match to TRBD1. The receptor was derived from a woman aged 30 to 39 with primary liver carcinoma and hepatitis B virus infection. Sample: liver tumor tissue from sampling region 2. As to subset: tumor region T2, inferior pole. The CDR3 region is CASSARDRGRKRWSDTEASF. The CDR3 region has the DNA TGTGCCAGCAGCGCACGGGACAGGGGGCGCAAGAGGTGGAGTGACACTGAAGCTTCCTTT. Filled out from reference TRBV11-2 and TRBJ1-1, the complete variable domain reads EAGVAQSPRYKIIEKRQSVAFWCNPISGHATLYWYQQILGQGPKLLIQFQNNGVVDDSQLPKDRFSAERLKGVDSTLKIQPAKLEDSAVYLCASSARDRGRKRWSDTEASFGQGTRLTVV.